The 8 T cell receptor beta chains below were found in one sample sequenced in a study of cytomegalovirus exposure and HLA in healthy donors (dated 2017 in TCRdb). The library was made by the immunoSEQ multiplex PCR assay. For the multiplex PCR, a mixture combining 60 forward primers for TCR Vbeta segments and 13 reverse primers for TCR Jbeta segments was used. The immuneACCESS repertoire file appears here via TCRdb, limited to in-frame rearrangements. These files lack a portion of the clones; in checked studies, under half of the deficit traces to unresolved V genes, and the cause of the others is not known. Recorded for this sample are some 140,000 clones; around 79% of them occurred a single time. About 6.5% of the sample belongs to the ten largest clones. The sample comprised PBMCs. All receptors derive from a man aged 40-50 years in good health and CMV-seropositive.

Remarks on this clone: An end of the junction differs from the germline gene, which may be a read error. Written as DNA, the CDR3 is TGTGCCAGCTCCCGGCGGGGGAACACAGATACGCGGTATTTT. This translates into CASSRRGNTDTRYF. The rearrangement uses TRBV6-1 and TRBJ2-3; TRBD2 matches 7 bases. This CDR3 contains 14 residues. Germline V gene data show CDR1 as MNHNS and CDR2 as SASEGT.

This chain connects TRBV27 to TRBJ2-7, with TRBD2 matching over 11 bases. V was clipped by 6 bases and J by 6 bases; unmatched bases: 7. CDR1 is MNHEY and CDR2 is SMNVEV in the germline V gene (reference sequence). This CDR3 comprises 14 residues. The DNA for the CDR3 is TGTGCCAGCAGAAGTCTAGCGGGAGGTTTCGAGCAGTACTTC. Residues: CASRSLAGGFEQYF.

The rearrangement uses TRBV18 and TRBJ2-5, with D perhaps matching TRBD1 (5 bases). The CDR3 runs to 13 residues. Trimming took off 3 bases at V and 5 bases at J, with 10 bases between the two ends. Germline V gene data show CDR1 as KGHSH and CDR2 as LQKENI. The CDR3 is CASSPPGLETQYF. CDR3 nucleotide sequence: TGTGCCAGCTCACCGCCAGGGCTGGAGACCCAGTACTTC.

The chain employs TRBV7-9 and TRBJ2-3; 9 bases are a match to TRBD2. The CDR3 spans 17 residues. Germline CDR1 reads SEHNR; CDR2 reads FQNEAQ (reference sequence). The V and J ends lost 2 bases and 5 bases, in that order; junction bases with no gene match: 11. The CDR3 sequence is CASSLMGLAGVLDTQYF. CDR3 coding DNA: TGTGCCAGCAGCTTAATGGGATTAGCGGGAGTATTAGATACGCAGTATTTT.

There are a few counts of this clone. This chain links TRBV7-6 with TRBJ2-7; the match to TRBD2 covers 7 bases. CDR1 is SGHVS, CDR2 FNYEAQ, per germline. The CDR3 is 14 amino acids. V shed 1 base and J 4 bases; nucleotides not matched to a gene: 4. CDR3 in DNA: TGTGCCAGCAGCTTAGGCCATAGCGGGTACGAGCAGTACTTC. As protein: CASSLGHSGYEQYF.

This clone has only one observation. The V and J genes are TRBV19 and TRBJ1-1; no clear D gene. Trimming pared 3 bases from V and 4 bases from J, leaving 12 bases between. Germline V lookup: CDR1 LNHDA, CDR2 SQIVND (reference sequence). The CDR3 loop spans 14 amino acids. The CDR3 DNA reads as TGTGCCAGTAGTATTGGACTGGCCGGCACTGAAGCTTTCTTT. It is translated as CASSIGLAGTEAFF.

The V gene is TRBV25-1, the J gene TRBJ2-7; 8 nucleotides match TRBD1. The junction had 10 bases not matched to a gene; V was cut back by 7 bases and J by 5 bases. This CDR3 has 14 residues. Per germline, CDR1 MGHDK and CDR2 SYGVNS. This CDR3 reads CASIEPGGFNEQYF. CDR3 nucleotide sequence: TGTGCCAGCATTGAGCCAGGGGGCTTCAACGAGCAGTACTTC.

The chain couples TRBV11-3 to TRBJ2-7; TRBD2 matches 12 bases. Germline V CDR1 and CDR2: SGHNT, YENEEA. This CDR3 spans 15 amino acids. The ends lost 2 bases at V and 7 bases at J; junction bases unmatched: 6. This CDR3 is CASSLRLAGVGEQYF. In nucleotides, the CDR3 is TGTGCCAGCAGCTTACGACTAGCGGGAGTTGGAGAGCAGTACTTC.